The 4 T cell receptor beta chains listed next were all sequenced from one sample in a study of a mutant IDH1 vaccine in newly diagnosed glioma. Described time point: week 23, last vaccination. Alongside topical imiquimod, each dose of vaccine comprised 300 ug of mutant IDH1 20-mer peptide. The protocol was immunoSEQ multiplex PCR, while the TCRdb copy is restricted to in-frame clones and leaves out a portion. Found here are 82,000 or so clones, 65% to 90% of them singletons; the top ten hold under 2.5%. Their antigen targets remain unknown. The specimen comprised PBMCs, sampled from a glioma patient whose treatment included an IDH1 peptide vaccine. The receptors stem from a man younger than 40 with glioma. Some clones in this sample may be carry-over from other donors' samples.

This clone was observed a single time. The chain employs TRBV5-4 and TRBJ1-2; D remains unclear. Trimming cost V 4 bases and J 0 bases, with 10 bases left between them. The CDR3 spans 14 residues. Germline V gene lookup returns CDR1 SGHNT and CDR2 YYREEE (reference sequence). CDR3 in amino acids: CASSGPRTNYGYTF. The CDR3 DNA is TGTGCCAGCAGCGGACCACGAACTAACTATGGCTACACCTTC.

The gene calls are TRBV29-1 and TRBJ1-2; D gene unclear. Germline V gene lookup returns CDR1 SQVTM and CDR2 ANQGSEA. The ends were cut back, 6 bases at V and 5 bases at J, with 7 bases in the middle. The CDR3 is made up of 10 amino acids. This CDR3 is CSVGFYGYTF. CDR3 nucleotide sequence: TGCAGCGTCGGCTTTTATGGCTACACCTTC.

The CDR3 DNA reads as TGTGCCTGGAGTGTACGAGGCAGGGGAGGGCAGCCCCAGCATTTT. Its translation: CAWSVRGRGGQPQHF. The V gene is TRBV30, the J gene TRBJ1-5, with a weak D call TRBD1 (6 bases). The V gene's germline CDR1 is GTSNPN and CDR2 SVGIG (reference sequence). This CDR3 has 15 amino acids. V gave up 0 bases and J gave up 7 bases, with 16 bases separating them. Filled out from reference TRBV30 and TRBJ1-5, the complete variable domain reads SQTIHQWPATLVQPVGSPLSLECTVEGTSNPNLYWYRQAAGRGLQLLFYSVGIGQISSEVPQNLSASRPQDRQFILSSKKLLLSDSGFYLCAWSVRGRGGQPQHFGDGTRLSIL.

This clone was observed a few times. The chain employs TRBV9 and TRBJ1-1; D may be TRBD1 (5 bases). Germline V gene data show CDR1 as SGDLS and CDR2 as YYNGEE. Deletions cut 3 bases from V and 1 base from J, with 10 bases between. This CDR3 contains 14 residues. The CDR3 here is CASSETAWNTEAFF. CDR3 sequence (DNA): TGTGCCAGCAGCGAGACAGCCTGGAACACTGAAGCTTTCTTT.